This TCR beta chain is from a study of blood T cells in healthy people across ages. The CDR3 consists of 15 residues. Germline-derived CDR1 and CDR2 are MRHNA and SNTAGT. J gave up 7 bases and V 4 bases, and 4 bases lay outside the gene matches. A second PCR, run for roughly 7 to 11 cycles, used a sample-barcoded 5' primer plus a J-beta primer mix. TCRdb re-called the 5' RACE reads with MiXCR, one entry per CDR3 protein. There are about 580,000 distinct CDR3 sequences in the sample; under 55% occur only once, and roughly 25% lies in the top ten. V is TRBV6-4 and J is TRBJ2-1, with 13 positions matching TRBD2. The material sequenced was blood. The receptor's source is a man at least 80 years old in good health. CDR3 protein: CASSGTSGSSNEQFF. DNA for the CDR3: TGTGCCAGCAGTGGGACTAGCGGGAGTTCGAATGAGCAGTTCTTC.